This T cell receptor beta chain was retrieved from a study of cytomegalovirus exposure and HLA in healthy donors. Overall study findings and caveats: Upon later analysis, HLA-associated TCR beta chains proved more clonally expanded than other, equally common chains.

Both 60 Vbeta primers and 13 Jbeta primers went into the PCR. Here immunoSEQ multiplex PCR was the method, and the copy in TCRdb shows in-frame clones only, minus some. The table lists roughly 86,000 clones, 77% of them singletons. On this clone: No antigen is known for it.

Germline V lookup: CDR1 MNHNS, CDR2 SASEGT. The germline V and J ends were trimmed by 2 bases and 11 bases, with 9 bases remaining between them. CDR3 size: 11 residues. This TCR was recovered from a man aged 50 to 59 in good health and CMV-seropositive. V gene TRBV6-1 combines with J gene TRBJ1-1, with D uncertain. The sample taken for sequencing was PBMCs. This CDR3 is CASSEKRGAFF. The DNA of the CDR3 is TGTGCCAGCAGTGAAAAACGAGGGGCTTTCTTT.